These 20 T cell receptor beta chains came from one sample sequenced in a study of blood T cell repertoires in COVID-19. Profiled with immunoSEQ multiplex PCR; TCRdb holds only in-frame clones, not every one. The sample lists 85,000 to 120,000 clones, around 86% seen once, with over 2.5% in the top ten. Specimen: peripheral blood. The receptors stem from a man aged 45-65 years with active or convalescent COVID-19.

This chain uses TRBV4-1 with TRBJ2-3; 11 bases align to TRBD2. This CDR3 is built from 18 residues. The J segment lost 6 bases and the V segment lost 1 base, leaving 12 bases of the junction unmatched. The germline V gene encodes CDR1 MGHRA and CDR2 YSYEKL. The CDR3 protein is CASSQGLAGGLLLDTQYF. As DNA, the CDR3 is TGCGCCAGCAGCCAAGGGTTAGCGGGGGGGCTTTTGCTCGATACGCAGTATTTT.

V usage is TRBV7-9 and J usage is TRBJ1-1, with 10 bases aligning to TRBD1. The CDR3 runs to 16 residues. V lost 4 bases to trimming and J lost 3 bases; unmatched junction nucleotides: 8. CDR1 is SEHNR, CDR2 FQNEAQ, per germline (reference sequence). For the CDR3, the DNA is TGTGCCAGCAGCTCAAAAAGGACAGGGGGACACACTGAAGCTTTCTTT. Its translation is CASSSKRTGGHTEAFF.

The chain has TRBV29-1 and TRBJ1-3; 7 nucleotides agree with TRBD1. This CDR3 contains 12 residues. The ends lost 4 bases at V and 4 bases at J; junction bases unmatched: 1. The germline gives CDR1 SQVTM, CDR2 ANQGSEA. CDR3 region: CSVGQGGNTIYF. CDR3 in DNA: TGCAGCGTTGGACAGGGAGGAAACACCATATATTTT.

CDR3 nucleotides: TGTGCCAGCTGCGAGGGCTGGGACACTGAAGCTTTCTTT. Its protein product is CASCEGWDTEAFF. This chain joins TRBV6-5 and TRBJ1-1, with D hard to call. Between the trimmed V and J ends, which lost 8 bases and 3 bases, there was a span of 13 bases. The CDR3 extends over 13 amino acids. From germline, CDR1 is MNHEY and CDR2 SVGAGI.

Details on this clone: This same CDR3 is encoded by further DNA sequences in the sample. The CDR3 DNA is TGTGCCAGCAGCTTAGCGGGGCGGGGCACTAATGAAAAACTGTTTTTT. Translated, it gives CASSLAGRGTNEKLFF. The chain combines TRBV7-2 with TRBJ1-4, with D possibly being TRBD1 (5 bases). The CDR3 length is 16 residues. The germline CDR1 and CDR2 sequences are SGHTA and FQGNSA. The germline V and J ends were trimmed by 0 bases and 2 bases, with 10 bases remaining between them.

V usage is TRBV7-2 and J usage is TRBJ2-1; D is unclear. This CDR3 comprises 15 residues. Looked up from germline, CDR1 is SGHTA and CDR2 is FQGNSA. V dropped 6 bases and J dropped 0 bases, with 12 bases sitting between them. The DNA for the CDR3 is TGTGCCAGCAGTTCGACACACAGCTCCTACAATGAGCAGTTCTTC. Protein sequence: CASSSTHSSYNEQFF.

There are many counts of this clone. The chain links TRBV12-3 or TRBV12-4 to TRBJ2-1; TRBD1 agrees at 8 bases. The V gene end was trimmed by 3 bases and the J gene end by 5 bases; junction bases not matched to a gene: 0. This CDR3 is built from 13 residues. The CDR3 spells CASSLTGDNEQFF. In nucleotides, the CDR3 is TGTGCCAGCAGTTTGACAGGGGACAATGAGCAGTTCTTC.

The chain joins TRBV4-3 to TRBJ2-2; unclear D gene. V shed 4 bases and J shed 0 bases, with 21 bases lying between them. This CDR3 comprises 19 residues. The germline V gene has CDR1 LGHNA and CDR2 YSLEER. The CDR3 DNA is TGCGCCAGCAGCCCTTCCCCGGGTCATCTGGGTCCGAACACCGGGGAGCTGTTTTTT. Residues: CASSPSPGHLGPNTGELFF.

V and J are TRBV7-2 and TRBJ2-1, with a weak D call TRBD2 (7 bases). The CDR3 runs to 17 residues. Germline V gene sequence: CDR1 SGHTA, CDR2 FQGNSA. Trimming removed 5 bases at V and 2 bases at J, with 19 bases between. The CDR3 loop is CASSPEGGLAAYNEQFF. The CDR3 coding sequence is TGTGCCAGCAGCCCCGAAGGGGGGCTAGCGGCCTACAATGAGCAGTTCTTC.

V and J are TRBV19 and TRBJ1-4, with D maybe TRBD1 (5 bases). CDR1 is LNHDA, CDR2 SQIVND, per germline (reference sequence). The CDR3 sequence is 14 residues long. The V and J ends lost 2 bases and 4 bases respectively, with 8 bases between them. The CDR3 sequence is CASSIQGRNEKLFF. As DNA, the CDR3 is TGTGCCAGTAGTATACAGGGCCGTAATGAAAAACTGTTTTTT.

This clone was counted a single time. The CDR3 region is CASSSGGIQETQYF. DNA for the CDR3: TGTGCCAGCAGTTCTGGGGGGATCCAAGAGACCCAGTACTTC. The rearrangement uses TRBV28 and TRBJ2-5; possibly TRBD2 for D (6 bases). CDR1 and CDR2 (germline): MDHEN, SYDVKM. This CDR3 is built from 14 residues. The V gene lost 4 bases and the J gene lost 1 base, with 10 bases spanning the gap. The variable domain in full, completed from reference TRBV28 and TRBJ2-5, reads DVKVTQSSRYLVKRTGEKVFLECVQDMDHENMFWYRQDPGLGLRLIYFSYDVKMKEKGDIPEGYSVSREKKERFSLILESASTNQTSMYLCASSSGGIQETQYFGPGTRLLVL.

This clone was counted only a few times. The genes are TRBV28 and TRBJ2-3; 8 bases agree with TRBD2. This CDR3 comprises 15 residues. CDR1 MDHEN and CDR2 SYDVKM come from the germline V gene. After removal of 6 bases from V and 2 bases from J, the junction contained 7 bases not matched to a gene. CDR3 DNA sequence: TGTGCCAGCAGAAGTAACGGGGGGGTCACAGATACGCAGTATTTT. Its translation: CASRSNGGVTDTQYF.

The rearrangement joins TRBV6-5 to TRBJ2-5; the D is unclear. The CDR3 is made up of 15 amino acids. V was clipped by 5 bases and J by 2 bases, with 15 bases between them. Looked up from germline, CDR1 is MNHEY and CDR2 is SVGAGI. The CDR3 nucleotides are TGTGCCAGCAGTACCCCCCGTTCCGGGCAAGAGACCCAGTACTTC. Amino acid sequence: CASSTPRSGQETQYF.

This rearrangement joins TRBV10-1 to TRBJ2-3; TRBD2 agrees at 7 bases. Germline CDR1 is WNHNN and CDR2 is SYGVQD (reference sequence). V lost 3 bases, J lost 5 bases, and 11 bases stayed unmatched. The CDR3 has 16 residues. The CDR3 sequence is CASSDGGAGQGDTQYF. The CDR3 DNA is TGCGCCAGCAGTGACGGGGGAGCGGGGCAGGGAGATACGCAGTATTTT.

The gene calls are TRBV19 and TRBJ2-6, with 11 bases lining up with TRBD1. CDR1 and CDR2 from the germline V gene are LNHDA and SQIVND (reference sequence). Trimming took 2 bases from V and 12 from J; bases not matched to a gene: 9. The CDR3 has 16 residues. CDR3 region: CASSITVDRGPPVLTF. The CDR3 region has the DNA TGTGCCAGTAGTATAACAGTGGACAGGGGGCCCCCCGTCCTGACTTTC.

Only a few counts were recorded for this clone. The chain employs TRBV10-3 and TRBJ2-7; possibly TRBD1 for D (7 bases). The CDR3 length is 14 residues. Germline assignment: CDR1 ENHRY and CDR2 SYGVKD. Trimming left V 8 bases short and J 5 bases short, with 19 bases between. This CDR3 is CAIWAGQGVHEQYF. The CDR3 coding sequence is TGTGCCATCTGGGCGGGGCAGGGGGTGCACGAGCAGTACTTC.

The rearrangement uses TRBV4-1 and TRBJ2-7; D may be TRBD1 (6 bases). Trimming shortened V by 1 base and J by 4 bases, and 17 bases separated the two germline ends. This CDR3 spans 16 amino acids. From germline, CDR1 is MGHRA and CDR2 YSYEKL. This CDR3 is CASSQAATGPVYEQYF. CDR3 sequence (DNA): TGCGCCAGCAGCCAAGCCGCTACAGGGCCGGTTTACGAGCAGTACTTC.

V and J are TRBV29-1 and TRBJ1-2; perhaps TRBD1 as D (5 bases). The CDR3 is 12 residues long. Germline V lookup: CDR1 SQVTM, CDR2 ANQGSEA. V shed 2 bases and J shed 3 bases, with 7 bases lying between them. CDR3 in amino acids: CSVEIGDYGYTF. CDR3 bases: TGCAGCGTTGAAATAGGGGACTATGGCTACACCTTC.

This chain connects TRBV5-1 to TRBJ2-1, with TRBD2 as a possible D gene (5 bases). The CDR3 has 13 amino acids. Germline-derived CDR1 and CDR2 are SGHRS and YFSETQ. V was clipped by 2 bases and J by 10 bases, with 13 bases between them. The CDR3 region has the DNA TGCGCCAGCAGCTTTGACGGACTTAGGGAGCAGTTCTTC. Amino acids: CASSFDGLREQFF.

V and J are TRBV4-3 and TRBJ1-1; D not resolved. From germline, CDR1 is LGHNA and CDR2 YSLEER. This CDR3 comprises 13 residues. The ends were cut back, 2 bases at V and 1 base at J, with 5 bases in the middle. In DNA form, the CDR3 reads TGCGCCAGCAGCCAACTCAGGAACACTGAAGCTTTCTTT. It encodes CASSQLRNTEAFF.